This TCR beta chain was identified during a study of blood T cell repertoires in COVID-19 (dated by TCRdb to 2020 to 2022). Background on the whole study: The collaborator samples originated in the United States, Italy and Spain and spanned the acute and convalescent phases of COVID-19. The material from the prospective study consisted of cDNA or gDNA derived from T cells, B-cell-depleted T cells, or PBMCs. Deeply sampled blood TCRbeta repertoires from subjects exposed to, actively infected with, or recovered from COVID-19 were included in the dataset. A freely available public database, intended as a resource for researchers studying the immune response to SARS-CoV-2, is where the repertoires were released. Samples came from the ongoing ImmuneRACE study (first 160 participants) plus 1,254 subjects from 6 global collaborators. Sample metadata almost always included a de-identified subject ID, COVID-19 status, age in years and sex. Where available, HLA class I and class II types were taken from metadata supplied by the sample provider and were not determined by assay-based typing.

Relative to germline, V is 1 base shorter and J is 2 bases shorter, with 8 bases between their ends. CDR1 is given as ENHRY and CDR2 as SYGVKD, both from the germline V gene. The CDR3, cysteine through phenylalanine, is 14 amino acids long. Only the CDR3 region is kept as DNA, spanning 42 bases read in frame from base 1. Each collaborating institution followed its own protocols to collect whole blood in K2EDTA tubes. For TCRbeta analysis, collaborators shipped samples in one of three forms: frozen whole blood, isolated PBMCs, or DNA extracted from either of those sample types. Study-wide conclusions, independent of this receptor: How much clinical and demographic metadata was included differed by source and by participant, and the metadata was provided uncurated.

Note on this clone: This clone's antigen is unknown. No clone much larger than this one lies a single base away; base qualities are absent.

TCRbeta CDR3 regions were amplified from genomic DNA using the immunoSEQ Assay, a bias-controlled multiplex PCR. The authors processed their data as follows. Nucleated cell counts per sample were estimated from amplification of reference gene primers within the assay. Sequence reads were collapsed and filtered to measure the absolute abundance of every unique TCRbeta CDR3 rearrangement. For each sample, productive Simpson clonality was calculated by taking the square root of Simpson's diversity index across productive rearrangements. Here the immuneACCESS table is served through TCRdb, limited to in-frame sequences with V and J called. Missing clones are a known gap in these copies; in checked studies unresolved V genes cover under half, and the rest lacks a known reason. V and J calls and clone size are as listed in that table; D and trimming were resolved from the DNA. This sample gives some 100,000 clones in total; 89% of them show up just once. 5% to 5.5% of the sample lies in the top ten.

This sequence uses TRBV10-3 and TRBJ1-2; the D gene lacks a confident call. Sequencing used peripheral blood. The clonotype was recovered from an elderly woman with active COVID-19. The DNA sequence is as follows: TGTGCCATCAGTGAGTACGGCGGAAACTATGGCTACACCTTC. It encodes CAISEYGGNYGYTF.